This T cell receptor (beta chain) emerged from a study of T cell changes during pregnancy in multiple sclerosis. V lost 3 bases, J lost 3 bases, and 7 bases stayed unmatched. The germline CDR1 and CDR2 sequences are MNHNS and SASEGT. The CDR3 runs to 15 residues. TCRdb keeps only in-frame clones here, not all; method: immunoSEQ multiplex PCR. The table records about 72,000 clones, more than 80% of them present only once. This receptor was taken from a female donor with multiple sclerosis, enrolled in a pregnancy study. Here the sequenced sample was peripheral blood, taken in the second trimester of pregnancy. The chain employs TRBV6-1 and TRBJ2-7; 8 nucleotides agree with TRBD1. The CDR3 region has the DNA TGTGCCAGCAGTGAGGGGAAAACAGGGGGCTACGAGCAGTACTTC. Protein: CASSEGKTGGYEQYF.